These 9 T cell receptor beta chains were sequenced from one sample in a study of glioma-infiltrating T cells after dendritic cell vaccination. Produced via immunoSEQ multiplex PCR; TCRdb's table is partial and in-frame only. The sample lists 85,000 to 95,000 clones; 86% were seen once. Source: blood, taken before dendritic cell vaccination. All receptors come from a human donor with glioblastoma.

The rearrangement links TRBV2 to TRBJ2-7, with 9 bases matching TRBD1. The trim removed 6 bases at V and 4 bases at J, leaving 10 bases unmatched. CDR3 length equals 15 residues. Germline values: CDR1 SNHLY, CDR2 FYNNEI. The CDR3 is CASSDAGTGKYEQYF. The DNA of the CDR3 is TGTGCCAGCAGCGACGCCGGGACAGGGAAGTACGAGCAGTACTTC.

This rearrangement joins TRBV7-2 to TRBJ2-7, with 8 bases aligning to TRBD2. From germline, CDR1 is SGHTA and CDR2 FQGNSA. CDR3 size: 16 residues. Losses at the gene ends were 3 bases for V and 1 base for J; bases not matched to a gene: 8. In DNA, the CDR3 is TGTGCCAGCAGCTTCGGACTAGCTCAGCGGTCCTACGAGCAGTACTTC. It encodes CASSFGLAQRSYEQYF. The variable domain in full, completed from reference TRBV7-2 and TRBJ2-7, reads GAGVSQSPSNKVTEKGKDVELRCDPISGHTALYWYRQSLGQGLEFLIYFQGNSAPDKSGLPSDRFSAERTGGSVSTLTIQRTQQEDSAVYLCASSFGLAQRSYEQYFGPGTRLTVT.

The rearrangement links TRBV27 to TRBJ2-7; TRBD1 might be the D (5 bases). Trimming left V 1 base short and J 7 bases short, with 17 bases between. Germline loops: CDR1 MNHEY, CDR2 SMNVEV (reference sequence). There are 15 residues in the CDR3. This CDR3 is CASSLLGQGEVEQYF. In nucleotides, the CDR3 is TGTGCCAGCAGTTTATTGGGGCAGGGTGAAGTAGAGCAGTACTTC.

The CDR3 DNA reads as TGTGCCAGCAGCTCGTCAGCGGGAGTGGGCGAGCAGTACTTC. The encoded protein is CASSSSAGVGEQYF. V usage is TRBV7-6 and J usage is TRBJ2-7; TRBD2 aligns across 8 bases. Germline V gives CDR1 SGHVS, CDR2 FNYEAQ. The CDR3 sequence is 14 residues long. V trimming: 4 bases; J trimming: 6 bases; junction bases outside the gene matches: 8.

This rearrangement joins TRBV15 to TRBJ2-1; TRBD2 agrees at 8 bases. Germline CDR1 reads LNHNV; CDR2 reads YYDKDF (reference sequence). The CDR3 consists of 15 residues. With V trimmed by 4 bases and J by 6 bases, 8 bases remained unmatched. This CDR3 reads CATSTSGGASNEQFF. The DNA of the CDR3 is TGTGCCACCAGCACCTCGGGGGGGGCTTCCAATGAGCAGTTCTTC.

The CDR3 here is CASSVTTGTNTDTQYF. The DNA of the CDR3 is TGTGCCAGCAGTGTAACCACGGGGACTAACACAGATACGCAGTATTTT. The chain joins TRBV6-1 to TRBJ2-3, with 7 bases aligning to TRBD2. V was clipped by 4 bases and J by 2 bases; unmatched bases: 9. The germline V gene encodes CDR1 MNHNS and CDR2 SASEGT. The CDR3 consists of 16 residues.

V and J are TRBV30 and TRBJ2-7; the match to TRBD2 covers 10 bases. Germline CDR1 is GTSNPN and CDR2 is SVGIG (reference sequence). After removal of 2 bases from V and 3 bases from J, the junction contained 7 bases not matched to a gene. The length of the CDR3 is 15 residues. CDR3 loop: CAWSSSGSYFYEQYF. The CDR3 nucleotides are TGTGCCTGGAGTTCTAGCGGGAGCTATTTCTACGAGCAGTACTTC.

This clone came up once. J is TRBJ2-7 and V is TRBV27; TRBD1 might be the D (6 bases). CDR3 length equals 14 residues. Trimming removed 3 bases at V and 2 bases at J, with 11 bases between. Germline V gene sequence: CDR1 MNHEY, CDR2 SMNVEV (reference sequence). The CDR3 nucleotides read TGTGCCAGCAGTTTCCGGGACAAAACCTACGAGCAGTACTTC. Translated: CASSFRDKTYEQYF.

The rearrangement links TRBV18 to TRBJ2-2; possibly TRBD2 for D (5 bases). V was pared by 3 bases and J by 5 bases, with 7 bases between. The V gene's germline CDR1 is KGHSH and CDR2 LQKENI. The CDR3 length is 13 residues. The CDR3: CASSPTSTGELFF. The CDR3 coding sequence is TGTGCCAGCTCACCTACTAGTACCGGGGAGCTGTTTTTT. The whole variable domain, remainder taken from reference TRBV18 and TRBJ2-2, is NAGVMQNPRHLVRRRGQEARLRCSPMKGHSHVYWYRQLPEEGLKFMVYLQKENIIDESGMPKERFSAEFPKEGPSILRIQQVVRGDSAAYFCASSPTSTGELFFGEGSRLTVL.